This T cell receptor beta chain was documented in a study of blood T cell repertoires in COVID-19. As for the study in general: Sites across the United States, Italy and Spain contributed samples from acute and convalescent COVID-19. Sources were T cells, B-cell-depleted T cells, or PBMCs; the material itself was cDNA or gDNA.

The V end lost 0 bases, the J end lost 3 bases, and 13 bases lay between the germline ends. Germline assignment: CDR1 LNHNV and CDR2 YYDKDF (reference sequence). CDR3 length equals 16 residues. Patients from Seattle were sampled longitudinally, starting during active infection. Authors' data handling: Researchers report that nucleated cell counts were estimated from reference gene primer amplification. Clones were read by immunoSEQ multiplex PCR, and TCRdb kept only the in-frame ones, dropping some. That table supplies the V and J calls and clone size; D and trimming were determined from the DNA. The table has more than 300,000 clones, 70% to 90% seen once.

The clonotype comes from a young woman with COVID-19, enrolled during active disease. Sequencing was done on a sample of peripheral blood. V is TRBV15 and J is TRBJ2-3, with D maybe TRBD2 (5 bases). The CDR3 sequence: CATSRDLEVGTDTQYF. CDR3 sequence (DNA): TGTGCCACCAGCAGAGATCTGGAGGTAGGGACAGATACGCAGTATTTT.